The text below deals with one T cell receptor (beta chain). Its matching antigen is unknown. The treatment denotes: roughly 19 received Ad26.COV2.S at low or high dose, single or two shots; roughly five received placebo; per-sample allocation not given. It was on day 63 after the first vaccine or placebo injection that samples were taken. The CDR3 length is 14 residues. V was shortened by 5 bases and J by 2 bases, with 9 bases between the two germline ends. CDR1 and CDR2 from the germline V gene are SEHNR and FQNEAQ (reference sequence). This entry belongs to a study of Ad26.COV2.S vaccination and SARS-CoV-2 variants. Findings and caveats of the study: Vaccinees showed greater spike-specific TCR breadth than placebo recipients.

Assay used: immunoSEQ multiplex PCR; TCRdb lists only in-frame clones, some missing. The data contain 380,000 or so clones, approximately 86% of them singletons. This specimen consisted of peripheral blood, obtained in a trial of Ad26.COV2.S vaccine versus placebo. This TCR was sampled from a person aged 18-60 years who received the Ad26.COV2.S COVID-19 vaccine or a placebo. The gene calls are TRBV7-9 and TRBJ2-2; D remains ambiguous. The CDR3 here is CASSGATNTGELFF. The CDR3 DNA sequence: TGTGCCAGCAGCGGAGCCACTAACACCGGGGAGCTGTTTTTT.